A single sample gave rise to the 28 T cell receptor beta chains below, sequenced in a study of cytomegalovirus exposure and HLA in healthy donors. With 60 Vbeta and 13 Jbeta primers, the PCR was carried out. Here immunoSEQ multiplex PCR was the method, and the copy in TCRdb shows in-frame clones only, minus some. This sample has 120,000 or so clones, with roughly 86% found just once. Sequenced sample: PBMCs. The receptors here all came from a young man in good health and CMV-seronegative.

The chain carries TRBV2 and TRBJ1-1; maybe TRBD1 (6 bases). In germline, CDR1 is SNHLY, CDR2 FYNNEI. This CDR3 is built from 15 residues. V was clipped by 6 bases and J by 0 bases, with 14 bases between them. The CDR3 bases are TGTGCCAGCAGCCCTGGCGGGGGCATGAACACTGAAGCTTTCTTT. Protein product: CASSPGGGMNTEAFF.

V usage is TRBV15 and J usage is TRBJ2-1; 12 bases align to TRBD2. J lost 8 bases, V lost 0 bases, and 5 bases had no gene match. Germline V CDR1 and CDR2: LNHNV, YYDKDF (reference sequence). CDR3 length: 16 residues. The CDR3 here is CATSREPSGGAYEQFF. The CDR3 DNA reads as TGTGCCACCAGCAGAGAACCTAGCGGGGGGGCCTATGAGCAGTTCTTC. The full variable domain, its missing parts supplied by reference TRBV15 and TRBJ2-1, is DAMVIQNPRYQVTQFGKPVTLSCSQTLNHNVMYWYQQKSSQAPKLLFHYYDKDFNNEADTPDNFQSRRPNTSFCFLDIRSPGLGDTAMYLCATSREPSGGAYEQFFGPGTRLTVL.

This clone appeared a few times. V is TRBV11-3 and J is TRBJ2-1, with 10 positions matching TRBD2. Germline V gene sequence: CDR1 SGHNT, CDR2 YENEEA. With V trimmed by 3 bases and J by 6 bases, 2 bases remained unmatched. The CDR3 totals 14 residues. The CDR3 DNA is TGTGCCAGCAGCTTCAGCGGGGGGGCCAATGAGCAGTTCTTC. Protein product: CASSFSGGANEQFF.

The CDR3 DNA is TGTGCCAGCAGCTTCGCTAGTGTGGAGACCCAGTACTTC. Translated: CASSFASVETQYF. The rearrangement links TRBV5-4 to TRBJ2-5; D ambiguous. The CDR3 has 13 amino acids. V was clipped by 2 bases and J by 5 bases, with 10 bases between them. Germline V gene sequence: CDR1 SGHNT, CDR2 YYREEE (reference sequence).

This rearrangement joins TRBV11-2 to TRBJ2-7, with 9 nucleotides matching TRBD1. The CDR3 covers 14 residues. V was pared by 4 bases and J by 6 bases, with 7 bases of the junction left unmatched. Germline values: CDR1 SGHAT, CDR2 FQNNGV. For the CDR3, the DNA is TGTGCCAGCAGCTCGAGGGACAGGGCCGTCGAGCAGTACTTC. Amino acids: CASSSRDRAVEQYF.

The CDR3 DNA reads TGTGCCATCAGTGTGTTCGGGGGGCGCGGGTCCACTGAAGCTTTCTTT. Translated: CAISVFGGRGSTEAFF. The V and J genes are TRBV10-3 and TRBJ1-1; a weak D match, TRBD1 (6 bases). There are 16 residues in the CDR3. Germline CDR1 ENHRY, CDR2 SYGVKD. V was clipped by 4 bases and J by 4 bases, with 19 bases between them.

This clone was seen only a few times. The rearrangement joins TRBV5-1 to TRBJ1-2, with TRBD1 matching 7 bases. V gave up 0 bases and J gave up 4 bases; unmatched junction bases: 0. Germline V gene sequence: CDR1 SGHRS, CDR2 YFSETQ. This CDR3 is 13 amino acids long. This CDR3 is CASSLGTGYGYTF. Written as DNA, the CDR3 is TGCGCCAGCAGCTTGGGGACAGGCTATGGCTACACCTTC.

The chain uses TRBV14 and TRBJ2-7, with 11 bases lining up with TRBD2. Trimming took 1 base from V and 4 from J; bases not matched to a gene: 6. The germline V gene encodes CDR1 SGHDN and CDR2 FVKESK. The CDR3 totals 16 residues. The DNA for the CDR3 is TGTGCCAGCAGCCAAGGAGGGACTAGCGGTGATTACGAGCAGTACTTC. This sequence encodes CASSQGGTSGDYEQYF.

The CDR3 region has the DNA TGTGCCAGCAGCCCTCCCGGGACAAGGGGTCTCTACGAGCAGTACTTC. It encodes CASSPPGTRGLYEQYF. The chain combines TRBV11-2 with TRBJ2-7; the D gene is possibly TRBD1 (6 bases). The germline V and J ends were trimmed by 5 bases and 3 bases, with 20 bases remaining between them. Germline V gives CDR1 SGHAT, CDR2 FQNNGV. The CDR3 has 16 amino acids.

About this clone: At one boundary the junction diverges from the germline segment, which might be a read error. The sample has other DNA sequences that encode this CDR3 too. The rearrangement links TRBV9 to TRBJ1-2, with a weak D call TRBD1 (6 bases). Germline values: CDR1 SGDLS, CDR2 YYNGEE. The CDR3 extends over 12 amino acids. CDR3 amino acids: CASSSYRVGYTF. The CDR3, as DNA: TGCGCCAGCAGCTCTTACAGGGTTGGCTACACCTTC.

The chain recombines TRBV6-5 with TRBJ2-1, with 12 positions matching TRBD2. Germline CDR1 and CDR2: MNHEY and SVGAGI. The V gene end was trimmed by 6 bases and the J gene end by 5 bases; junction bases not matched to a gene: 2. This CDR3 spans 14 amino acids. The CDR3 loop reads CASRRLAGDNEQFF. CDR3 DNA: TGTGCCAGCAGGCGACTAGCGGGGGACAATGAGCAGTTCTTC.

The chain is built from TRBV18 and TRBJ1-2; 8 nucleotides match TRBD1. Trimming cost V 2 bases and J 4 bases; bases outside gene matches: 6. CDR1 and CDR2 from the germline V gene are KGHSH and LQKENI. There are 15 residues in the CDR3. The DNA for the CDR3 is TGTGCCAGCTCACCAGACAGGGGAGTACGCTATGGCTACACCTTC. This codes for CASSPDRGVRYGYTF.

The chain couples TRBV6-5 to TRBJ2-7; D remains ambiguous. The CDR3 runs to 15 residues. V was shortened by 0 bases and J by 3 bases, with 12 bases between the two germline ends. The V gene's germline CDR1 is MNHEY and CDR2 SVGAGI. CDR3 region: CASSYSGPRVYEQYF. CDR3 DNA: TGTGCCAGCAGTTACTCTGGTCCGAGAGTCTACGAGCAGTACTTC.

The rearrangement links TRBV11-2 to TRBJ1-2, with 9 bases that match TRBD1. Germline loops: CDR1 SGHAT, CDR2 FQNNGV. The CDR3 has 13 residues. V lost 3 bases and J lost 8; bases outside the gene matches: 4. CDR3 loop: CASSFGQGSGYTF. The CDR3 DNA sequence: TGTGCCAGCAGCTTCGGACAGGGGAGCGGCTACACCTTC. Looking up the rest from reference TRBV11-2 and TRBJ1-2 gives the full variable domain: EAGVAQSPRYKIIEKRQSVAFWCNPISGHATLYWYQQILGQGPKLLIQFQNNGVVDDSQLPKDRFSAERLKGVDSTLKIQPAKLEDSAVYLCASSFGQGSGYTFGSGTRLTVV.

The V call is TRBV2, the J call TRBJ1-1; D is unresolved. V dropped 5 bases and J dropped 4 bases, with 5 bases sitting between them. There are 11 residues in the CDR3. Per germline, CDR1 SNHLY and CDR2 FYNNEI. CDR3 DNA sequence: TGTGCCAGCAGTTTCGGCACTGAAGCTTTCTTT. It is translated as CASSFGTEAFF.

This clone appeared once. The gene calls are TRBV11-2 and TRBJ2-7; no firm D call. CDR1 and CDR2 (germline): SGHAT, FQNNGV. The CDR3 extends over 15 amino acids. The V end lost 3 bases, the J end lost 3 bases, and 15 bases lay between the germline ends. The CDR3 nucleotides read TGTGCCAGCAGCTTGGAGTTTGTAAGGAACTACGAGCAGTACTTC. Its translation: CASSLEFVRNYEQYF.

The rearrangement links TRBV6-5 to TRBJ1-3, with a possible D match to TRBD1 (6 bases). The CDR3 totals 16 residues. Trimming removed 0 bases at V and 2 bases at J, with 11 bases between. Germline V CDR1 and CDR2: MNHEY, SVGAGI. CDR3 in DNA: TGTGCCAGCAGTTACTCGGGGGCAGGGACTGGAAACACCATATATTTT. Translation gives CASSYSGAGTGNTIYF.

J is TRBJ2-3 and V is TRBV5-6; D is uncertain. The germline gives CDR1 SGHDT, CDR2 YYEEEE. Trimming pared 0 bases from V and 0 bases from J, leaving 8 bases between. The CDR3 length is 15 residues. CDR3 in amino acids: CASSLGLASTDTQYF. CDR3 nucleotide sequence: TGTGCCAGCAGCTTGGGATTGGCAAGCACAGATACGCAGTATTTT.

The V call is TRBV19, the J call TRBJ1-5; 7 bases map to TRBD1. The CDR3 totals 12 residues. Germline V gene data show CDR1 as LNHDA and CDR2 as SQIVND (reference sequence). With V trimmed by 11 bases and J by 6 bases, 7 bases remained unmatched. CDR3 coding DNA: TGTGCCGGGGGAACAGGGGTTCAGCCCCAGCATTTT. Protein product: CAGGTGVQPQHF.

V gene TRBV2 combines with J gene TRBJ1-3; D possibly corresponds to TRBD1 (5 bases). Germline CDR1 SNHLY, CDR2 FYNNEI. V gave up 10 bases and J gave up 0 bases, with 10 bases separating them. The CDR3 is 13 residues long. Written as DNA, the CDR3 is TGTGCCATCACAGGCAGCTCTGGAAACACCATATATTTT. This translates into CAITGSSGNTIYF.

The V gene is TRBV7-2, the J gene TRBJ2-3; 10 bases line up with TRBD2. Germline trimming cut 5 bases from V and 6 bases from J; bases unmatched to any gene: 11. CDR1 and CDR2 (germline): SGHTA, FQGNSA. This CDR3 spans 16 amino acids. The CDR3 DNA sequence: TGTGCCAGCAGCCGCGGGTCTAGCGGGAGCATTGATACGCAGTATTTT. Residues: CASSRGSSGSIDTQYF.

V and J are TRBV27 and TRBJ2-1; TRBD1 matches 8 bases. V was pared by 5 bases and J by 0 bases, with 6 bases of the junction left unmatched. There are 16 residues in the CDR3. The V gene's germline CDR1 is MNHEY and CDR2 SMNVEV (reference sequence). The CDR3 is CASSLWTGSSYNEQFF. CDR3 DNA: TGTGCCAGCAGTCTCTGGACAGGGAGCTCCTACAATGAGCAGTTCTTC.

This clone was observed a handful of times. The J gene is TRBJ2-1, the V gene TRBV4-3, with 10 nucleotides matching TRBD2. The germline V gene has CDR1 LGHNA and CDR2 YSLEER. This CDR3 has 17 amino acids. Trimming at V came to 1 base and at J to 2 bases, leaving 5 bases not matched to a gene. The CDR3 coding sequence is TGCGCCAGCAGCCAAGGGGCTAGCGGGGGCGCCTACAATGAGCAGTTCTTC. Its translation is CASSQGASGGAYNEQFF.

Comments on this clone: One end of the junction varies from germline; a read error may be responsible. The chain has TRBV7-9 and TRBJ1-5; 9 bases line up with TRBD1. The germline V gene encodes CDR1 SEHNR and CDR2 FQNEAQ (reference sequence). The CDR3 consists of 15 residues. The CDR3 spells CSSSRGQGPNQPQHF. CDR3 DNA sequence: TGTTCCAGCAGCAGGGGACAGGGACCTAATCAGCCCCAGCATTTT. Filled out from reference TRBV7-9 and TRBJ1-5, the complete variable domain reads DTGVSQNPRHKITKRGQNVTFRCDPISEHNRLYWYRQTLGQGPEFLTYFQNEAQLEKSRLLSDRFSAERPKGSFSTLEIQRTEQGDSAMYLCSSSRGQGPNQPQHFGDGTRLSIL.

The rearrangement joins TRBV6-6 to TRBJ1-2; tentative D call: TRBD1 (5 bases). CDR1 is MNHNY, CDR2 SVGAGI, per germline (reference sequence). Between the trimmed V and J ends, which lost 10 bases and 0 bases, there was a span of 15 bases. The CDR3 consists of 14 residues. CDR3 residues: CATRPAGPNYGYTF. CDR3 in DNA: TGTGCCACCCGCCCCGCAGGGCCTAACTATGGCTACACCTTC.

V is TRBV4-2 and J is TRBJ2-7, with D possibly being TRBD2 (6 bases). Trimming shortened V by 5 bases and J by 0 bases, and 8 bases separated the two germline ends. Germline V gives CDR1 LGHNA, CDR2 YNFKEQ. The CDR3 totals 13 residues. The CDR3 coding sequence is TGTGCCAGCAGCGTCGGGAGCTCCTACGAGCAGTACTTC. It yields the protein CASSVGSSYEQYF.

This clone was seen a single time. The chain employs TRBV7-2 and TRBJ1-2; 7 positions match TRBD1. CDR1 and CDR2 from the germline V gene are SGHTA and FQGNSA. With V trimmed by 6 bases and J by 6 bases, 7 bases remained unmatched. The CDR3 loop spans 13 amino acids. CDR3 in DNA: TGTGCCAGCAGTCATGGGACAGCCCATGGCTACACCTTC. Its translation is CASSHGTAHGYTF.

The table lists this clone with a few counts. The V call is TRBV5-5, the J call TRBJ1-2; tentative D call: TRBD1 (5 bases). From germline, CDR1 is SGHKS and CDR2 YYEKEE (reference sequence). The germline V and J ends were trimmed by 4 bases and 4 bases, with 17 bases remaining between them. There are 15 residues in the CDR3. The CDR3 spells CASSRWGRQGYGYTF. As DNA, the CDR3 is TGTGCCAGCAGCCGCTGGGGCAGGCAAGGCTATGGCTACACCTTC.